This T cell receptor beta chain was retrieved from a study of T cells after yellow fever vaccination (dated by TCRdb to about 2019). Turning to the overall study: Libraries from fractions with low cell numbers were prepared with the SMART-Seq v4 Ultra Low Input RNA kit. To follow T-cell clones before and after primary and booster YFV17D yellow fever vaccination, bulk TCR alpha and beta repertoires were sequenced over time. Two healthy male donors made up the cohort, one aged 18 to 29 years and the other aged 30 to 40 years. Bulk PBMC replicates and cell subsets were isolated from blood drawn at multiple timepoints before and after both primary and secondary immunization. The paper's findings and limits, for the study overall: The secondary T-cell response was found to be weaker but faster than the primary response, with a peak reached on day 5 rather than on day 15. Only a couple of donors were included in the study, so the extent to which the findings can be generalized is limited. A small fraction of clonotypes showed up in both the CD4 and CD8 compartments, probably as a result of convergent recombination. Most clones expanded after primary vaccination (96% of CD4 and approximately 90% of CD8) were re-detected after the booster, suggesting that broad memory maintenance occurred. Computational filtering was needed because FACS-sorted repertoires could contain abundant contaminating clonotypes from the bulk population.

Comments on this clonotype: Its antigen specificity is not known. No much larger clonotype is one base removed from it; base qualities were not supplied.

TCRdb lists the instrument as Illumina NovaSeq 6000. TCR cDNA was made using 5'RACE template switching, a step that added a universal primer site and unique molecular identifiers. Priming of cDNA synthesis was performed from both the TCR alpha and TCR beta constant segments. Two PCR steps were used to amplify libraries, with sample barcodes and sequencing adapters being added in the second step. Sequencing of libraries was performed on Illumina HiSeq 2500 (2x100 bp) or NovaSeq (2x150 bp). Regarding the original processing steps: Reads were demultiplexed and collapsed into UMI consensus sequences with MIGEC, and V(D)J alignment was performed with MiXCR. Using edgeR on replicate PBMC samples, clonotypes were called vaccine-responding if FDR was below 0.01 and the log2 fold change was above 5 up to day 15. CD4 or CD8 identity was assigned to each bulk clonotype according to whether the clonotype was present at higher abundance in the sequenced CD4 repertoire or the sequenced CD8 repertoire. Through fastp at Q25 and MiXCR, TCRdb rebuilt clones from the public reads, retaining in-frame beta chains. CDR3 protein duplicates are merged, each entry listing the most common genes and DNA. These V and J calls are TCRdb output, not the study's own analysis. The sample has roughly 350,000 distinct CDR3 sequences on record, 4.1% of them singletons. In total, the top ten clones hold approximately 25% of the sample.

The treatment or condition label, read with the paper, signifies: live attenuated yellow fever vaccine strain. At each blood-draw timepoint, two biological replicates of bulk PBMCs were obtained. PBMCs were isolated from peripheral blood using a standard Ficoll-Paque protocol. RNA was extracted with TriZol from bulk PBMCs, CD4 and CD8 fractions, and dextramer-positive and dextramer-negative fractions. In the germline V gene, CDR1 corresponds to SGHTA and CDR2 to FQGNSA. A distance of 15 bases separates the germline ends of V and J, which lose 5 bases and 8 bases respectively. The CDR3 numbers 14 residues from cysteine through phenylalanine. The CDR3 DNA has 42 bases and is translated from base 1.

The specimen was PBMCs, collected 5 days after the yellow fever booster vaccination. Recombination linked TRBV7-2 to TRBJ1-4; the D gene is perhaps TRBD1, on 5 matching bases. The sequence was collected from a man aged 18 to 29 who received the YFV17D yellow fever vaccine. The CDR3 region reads CASSPRGSGEKLFF. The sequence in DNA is TGTGCCAGCAGCCCCCGGGGGTCTGGGGAAAAACTGTTTTTT.